The rows below give T cell receptor beta chains drawn from one sample of a study of T cell changes during pregnancy in multiple sclerosis. Using immunoSEQ multiplex PCR, the repertoire was profiled, and TCRdb retains in-frame clones only, with some absent. This sample has under 50,000 clones, with nearly 90% found just once. Sequencing was performed on CD4+ T cells from peripheral blood mononuclear cells, taken after pregnancy. Source of these receptors: a female donor with multiple sclerosis, enrolled in a pregnancy study. Each CDR3 is given with its conserved first and last residue. Each record gives: V gene, clone size, J gene, D gene, CDR3 protein, CDR3 DNA. D genes are given only for firm matches. Only part of the rows carry a size: once, few, many, or a class if the clone is expanded.

v_call: TRBV11-2
clone_size: few
j_call: TRBJ1-1
d_call: -
cdr3_aa: CASSSGGATGLWNTEAFF
cdr3_nt: TGTGCCAGCAGCTCAGGAGGGGCGACTGGGCTATGGAACACTGAAGCTTTCTTT

v_call: TRBV5-4
clone_size: -
j_call: TRBJ2-3
d_call: -
cdr3_aa: CASSGGRERTDTQYF
cdr3_nt: TGTGCCAGCAGCGGTGGGAGAGAGCGCACAGATACGCAGTATTTT

v_call: TRBV28
clone_size: -
j_call: TRBJ1-1
d_call: TRBD1
cdr3_aa: CASSSTGGFTEAFF
cdr3_nt: TGTGCCAGCAGCTCGACAGGGGGCTTCACTGAAGCTTTCTTT

v_call: TRBV6-5
clone_size: -
j_call: TRBJ2-7
d_call: -
cdr3_aa: CASRSGSHSYEQYF
cdr3_nt: TGTGCCAGCAGGAGCGGCTCACACTCCTACGAGCAGTACTTC

v_call: TRBV19
clone_size: -
j_call: TRBJ2-7
d_call: -
cdr3_aa: CASSIQAEGNEQYF
cdr3_nt: TGTGCCAGTAGTATCCAGGCAGAGGGCAACGAGCAGTACTTC

v_call: TRBV5-1
clone_size: -
j_call: TRBJ2-7
d_call: -
cdr3_aa: CASSLSGTYEQYF
cdr3_nt: TGCGCCAGCAGCTTGAGCGGAACCTACGAGCAGTACTTC

v_call: TRBV6-5
clone_size: -
j_call: TRBJ1-1
d_call: -
cdr3_aa: CASSLESSTEAFF
cdr3_nt: TGTGCCAGCAGTTTGGAGAGTAGCACTGAAGCTTTCTTT

v_call: TRBV7-9
clone_size: -
j_call: TRBJ1-2
d_call: TRBD1
cdr3_aa: CASSPRDSPYYGYTF
cdr3_nt: TGTGCCAGCAGCCCCAGGGACAGCCCATACTATGGCTACACCTTC

v_call: TRBV19
clone_size: -
j_call: TRBJ2-5
d_call: -
cdr3_aa: CASSIQYLPGRETQYF
cdr3_nt: TGTGCCAGTAGTATCCAGTACTTGCCTGGGAGAGAGACCCAGTACTTC

v_call: TRBV11-2
clone_size: -
j_call: TRBJ2-7
d_call: -
cdr3_aa: CASSFTESSYEQYF
cdr3_nt: TGTGCCAGCAGCTTCACGGAGAGCTCCTACGAGCAGTACTTC

v_call: TRBV10-2
clone_size: -
j_call: TRBJ2-7
d_call: TRBD1
cdr3_aa: CASSESNRGTYEQYF
cdr3_nt: TGCGCCAGCAGTGAGTCCAACAGGGGCACCTACGAGCAGTACTTC

v_call: TRBV7-3
clone_size: -
j_call: TRBJ2-7
d_call: -
cdr3_aa: CASSLVGPLGEQYF
cdr3_nt: TGTGCCAGCAGCTTAGTGGGGCCCCTCGGAGAGCAGTACTTC

v_call: TRBV5-6
clone_size: -
j_call: TRBJ1-2
d_call: -
cdr3_aa: CASSPRVTIGYTF
cdr3_nt: TGTGCCAGCAGCCCCAGGGTGACGATAGGCTACACCTTC

v_call: TRBV9
clone_size: few
j_call: TRBJ1-1
d_call: TRBD1
cdr3_aa: CASSHWTGGNTEAFF
cdr3_nt: TGTGCCAGCAGCCATTGGACAGGGGGGAACACTGAAGCTTTCTTT

v_call: TRBV7-2
clone_size: -
j_call: TRBJ1-2
d_call: TRBD1
cdr3_aa: CASSLAPGLRGRDYGYTF
cdr3_nt: TGTGCCAGCAGCTTAGCGCCTGGACTCAGGGGGCGGGACTATGGCTACACCTTC

v_call: TRBV14
clone_size: once
j_call: TRBJ2-7
d_call: TRBD1
cdr3_aa: CASSQRSPGQPLF
cdr3_nt: TGTGCCAGCAGCCAAAGAAGTCCGGGACAGCCCCTCTTC

v_call: TRBV28
clone_size: -
j_call: TRBJ1-2
d_call: -
cdr3_aa: CASSLPGHSYGYTF
cdr3_nt: TGTGCCAGCAGTCTTCCGGGACACTCCTATGGCTACACCTTC

v_call: TRBV18
clone_size: -
j_call: TRBJ1-2
d_call: -
cdr3_aa: CASSPGGYYGYTF
cdr3_nt: TGTGCCAGCTCACCAGGCGGTTACTATGGCTACACCTTC

v_call: TRBV5-1
clone_size: -
j_call: TRBJ2-7
d_call: TRBD2
cdr3_aa: CASSLEAGAAGEQYF
cdr3_nt: TGCGCCAGCAGCTTGGAGGCGGGAGCGGCCGGGGAGCAGTACTTC

v_call: TRBV5-1
clone_size: -
j_call: TRBJ2-5
d_call: -
cdr3_aa: CASAADSQETQYF
cdr3_nt: TGCGCCAGCGCCGCGGACAGCCAAGAGACCCAGTACTTC

v_call: TRBV30
clone_size: -
j_call: TRBJ1-5
d_call: -
cdr3_aa: CAWKKRSGENQPQHF
cdr3_nt: TGTGCCTGGAAGAAAAGATCAGGGGAAAATCAGCCCCAGCATTTT

v_call: TRBV10-3
clone_size: -
j_call: TRBJ1-1
d_call: -
cdr3_aa: CAISEPQGTGLRDTEAFF
cdr3_nt: TGTGCCATCAGTGAGCCTCAGGGTACTGGTCTCCGGGACACTGAAGCTTTCTTT

v_call: TRBV4-3
clone_size: -
j_call: TRBJ2-1
d_call: -
cdr3_aa: CASSQDMLGGVNNNEQFF
cdr3_nt: TGCGCCAGCAGCCAAGATATGTTAGGGGGAGTAAACAACAATGAGCAGTTCTTC

v_call: TRBV4-3
clone_size: -
j_call: TRBJ2-7
d_call: -
cdr3_aa: CASSQENRVLVYEQYF
cdr3_nt: TGCGCCAGCAGCCAAGAGAACAGGGTCTTGGTCTACGAGCAGTACTTC

v_call: TRBV7-3
clone_size: -
j_call: TRBJ2-1
d_call: TRBD2
cdr3_aa: CASSSGGRGYEQFF
cdr3_nt: TGTGCCAGCTCCAGCGGCGGGAGAGGGTATGAGCAGTTCTTC

v_call: TRBV30
clone_size: -
j_call: TRBJ1-5
d_call: -
cdr3_aa: CAWSMTVNQPQHF
cdr3_nt: TGTGCCTGGAGTATGACAGTCAATCAGCCCCAGCATTTT

v_call: TRBV5-6
clone_size: -
j_call: TRBJ1-2
d_call: TRBD1
cdr3_aa: CASSFSRRTGWRGYTF
cdr3_nt: TGTGCCAGCAGCTTTTCCCGTCGGACAGGGTGGCGCGGCTACACCTTC

v_call: TRBV5-5
clone_size: -
j_call: TRBJ1-1
d_call: -
cdr3_aa: CASSFSSGTEAFF
cdr3_nt: TGTGCCAGCAGCTTTTCGTCAGGCACTGAAGCTTTCTTT

v_call: TRBV6-5
clone_size: -
j_call: TRBJ1-1
d_call: TRBD1
cdr3_aa: CASSYFPGGDTEAFF
cdr3_nt: TGTGCCAGCAGTTACTTCCCAGGGGGCGACACTGAAGCTTTCTTT

v_call: TRBV6-1
clone_size: -
j_call: TRBJ2-5
d_call: -
cdr3_aa: CASSEVAGQETQYF
cdr3_nt: TGTGCCAGCAGTGAAGTGGCAGGACAAGAGACCCAGTACTTC

v_call: TRBV5-1
clone_size: -
j_call: TRBJ2-5
d_call: TRBD1
cdr3_aa: CASSSGTGQETQYF
cdr3_nt: TGCGCCAGCAGTTCCGGGACAGGTCAAGAGACCCAGTACTTC

v_call: TRBV9
clone_size: -
j_call: TRBJ2-2
d_call: -
cdr3_aa: CASSPPGVGTGELFF
cdr3_nt: TGTGCCAGCAGCCCTCCGGGAGTAGGGACCGGGGAGCTGTTTTTT

v_call: TRBV7-2
clone_size: -
j_call: TRBJ2-7
d_call: -
cdr3_aa: CASSFLYEQYF
cdr3_nt: TGTGCCAGCAGCTTTCTCTACGAGCAGTACTTC

v_call: TRBV25-1
clone_size: -
j_call: TRBJ2-1
d_call: TRBD2
cdr3_aa: CASTPAGGGYNEQFF
cdr3_nt: TGTGCCAGCACCCCTGCGGGAGGGGGATACAATGAGCAGTTCTTC

v_call: TRBV27
clone_size: -
j_call: TRBJ2-3
d_call: TRBD2
cdr3_aa: CASTSGGLAGDTQYF
cdr3_nt: TGTGCCAGCACCTCAGGGGGACTAGCAGGAGATACGCAGTATTTT

v_call: TRBV18
clone_size: once
j_call: TRBJ2-2
d_call: TRBD2
cdr3_aa: CASSQLAGLGGELFF
cdr3_nt: TGTGCCAGCTCTCAGCTAGCGGGACTAGGCGGGGAGCTGTTTTTT

v_call: TRBV19
clone_size: -
j_call: TRBJ1-1
d_call: -
cdr3_aa: CASKRQAMNTEAFF
cdr3_nt: TGTGCCAGTAAGCGACAGGCCATGAACACTGAAGCTTTCTTT

v_call: TRBV7-2
clone_size: -
j_call: TRBJ2-7
d_call: -
cdr3_aa: CASSLRGEQYF
cdr3_nt: TGTGCCAGCAGCTTACGGGGGGAGCAGTACTTC

v_call: TRBV14
clone_size: few
j_call: TRBJ2-1
d_call: TRBD2
cdr3_aa: CASSLLLLAGESNEQFF
cdr3_nt: TGTGCCAGCAGCCTCCTTTTACTAGCGGGAGAGTCGAATGAGCAGTTCTTC

v_call: TRBV6-4
clone_size: -
j_call: TRBJ2-6
d_call: -
cdr3_aa: CASSRDSEPTSGANVLTF
cdr3_nt: TGTGCCAGCAGCCGGGACTCTGAGCCCACCTCTGGGGCCAACGTCCTGACTTTC

v_call: TRBV19
clone_size: -
j_call: TRBJ1-5
d_call: TRBD1
cdr3_aa: CASSGQGGNQPQHF
cdr3_nt: TGTGCCAGTAGTGGCCAGGGGGGCAATCAGCCCCAGCATTTT

v_call: TRBV9
clone_size: -
j_call: TRBJ2-4
d_call: -
cdr3_aa: CASSVGQGSNIQYF
cdr3_nt: TGTGCCAGCAGCGTAGGGCAGGGTTCTAACATTCAGTACTTC

v_call: TRBV10-1
clone_size: -
j_call: TRBJ2-2
d_call: -
cdr3_aa: CASKGRESTGELFF
cdr3_nt: TGCGCCAGCAAGGGGCGTGAGAGCACCGGGGAGCTGTTTTTT

v_call: TRBV18
clone_size: -
j_call: TRBJ2-3
d_call: TRBD1
cdr3_aa: CASSPTGGDTQYF
cdr3_nt: TGTGCCAGCTCACCCACAGGGGGAGATACGCAGTATTTT

v_call: TRBV7-2
clone_size: -
j_call: TRBJ1-2
d_call: -
cdr3_aa: CASSLATGGTQGGGYTF
cdr3_nt: TGTGCCAGCAGCCTCGCCACGGGGGGGACTCAGGGCGGGGGCTACACCTTC

v_call: TRBV28
clone_size: -
j_call: TRBJ2-1
d_call: -
cdr3_aa: CASSPAKASSYNEQFF
cdr3_nt: TGTGCCAGCAGTCCCGCGAAGGCTAGCTCCTACAATGAGCAGTTCTTC

v_call: TRBV5-1
clone_size: -
j_call: TRBJ1-1
d_call: TRBD1
cdr3_aa: CASSPGTGANTEAFF
cdr3_nt: TGCGCCAGCAGCCCGGGGACAGGGGCGAACACTGAAGCTTTCTTT

v_call: TRBV11-2
clone_size: once
j_call: TRBJ1-2
d_call: TRBD1
cdr3_aa: CASRHIQGFDYGYTF
cdr3_nt: TGTGCCAGCAGACATATACAGGGGTTTGACTATGGCTACACCTTC

v_call: TRBV9
clone_size: -
j_call: TRBJ2-7
d_call: TRBD2
cdr3_aa: CASSSSARTSSQYF
cdr3_nt: TGTGCCAGCAGCTCCTCAGCGAGGACTAGCTCCCAGTACTTC

v_call: TRBV19
clone_size: -
j_call: TRBJ1-1
d_call: -
cdr3_aa: CASSIEASTEAFF
cdr3_nt: TGTGCCAGTAGTATCGAGGCCAGCACTGAAGCTTTCTTT